This TCR beta chain originates from a study of blood T cell repertoires in COVID-19. Whole-study context: The United States, Italy and Spain were the sources of the acute and convalescent COVID-19 samples. Nucleic acid was either cDNA or gDNA, and it came from T cells, B-cell-depleted T cells, or PBMCs.

Repertoires were generated with immunoSEQ multiplex PCR, while TCRdb's copy carries only in-frame clones and drops some. The top ten hold about 6.5% of the sample, which has 200,000 or so clones, roughly 80% seen once. The CDR3 loop spans 14 amino acids. CDR1 SGHAT and CDR2 FQNNGV come from the germline V gene. V lost 5 bases and J 6 bases, leaving 15 bases between the germline ends. Input material: peripheral blood. The clonotype comes from a woman aged 40 to 50 with acute or convalescent COVID-19. The rearrangement uses TRBV11-2 and TRBJ2-3; D may be TRBD2 (6 bases). CDR3 sequence: CASSPGLRMDTQYF. The DNA of the CDR3 is TGTGCCAGCAGCCCGGGACTTCGGATGGATACGCAGTATTTT.